Listed below are T cell receptor beta chains from one sample, sequenced in a study of cytomegalovirus exposure and HLA in healthy donors. The method was immunoSEQ multiplex PCR; TCRdb's version includes in-frame clones alone and lacks a portion of them. This sample's table reports around 140,000 clones. Material for sequencing was PBMCs. These receptors originate from a woman aged 18 to 35 in good health and CMV-seronegative. CDR3s include the opening cysteine and the closing phenylalanine or tryptophan. Fields, in order: V gene, D gene, J gene, CDR3 protein, CDR3 DNA. A D gene is named only where the DNA matches it firmly.

TRBV7-2	TRBD2	TRBJ2-1	CASGRQREGSEQFF	TGTGCCAGCGGAAGACAGCGGGAGGGCAGTGAGCAGTTCTTC
TRBV10-1	TRBD1	TRBJ1-4	CASRPIPDRWQKLFF	TGCGCCAGCAGACCCATTCCGGACAGGTGGCAAAAACTGTTTTTT
TRBV6-4	TRBD2	TRBJ2-3	CASSDSSGTRGDTQYF	TGTGCCAGCAGTGACTCCTCCGGGACTAGGGGGGATACGCAGTATTTT
TRBV18	TRBD1	TRBJ1-5	CASSPEPGGSQPQHF	TGTGCCAGCTCACCCGAACCAGGGGGAAGTCAGCCCCAGCATTTT
TRBV7-9	.	TRBJ1-2	CASSLGPGYTF	TGTGCCAGCAGCTTAGGGCCTGGCTACACCTTC
TRBV6-1	TRBD2	TRBJ2-7	CASSERPGLDYYEQYF	TGTGCCAGCAGTGAACGCCCCGGACTAGATTACTACGAGCAGTACTTC
TRBV2	.	TRBJ2-1	CASTGQVVYNQEQFF	TGTGCCAGCACAGGGCAGGTTGTATACAACCAGGAGCAGTTCTTC
TRBV5-1	TRBD2	TRBJ2-1	CASSSRLAGGYNEQFF	TGCGCCAGCAGCTCCAGACTAGCGGGAGGGTACAATGAGCAGTTCTTC
TRBV30	TRBD1	TRBJ2-7	CAWSVPQGAHEQYF	TGTGCCTGGAGTGTACCGCAGGGGGCGCACGAGCAGTACTTC
TRBV2	.	TRBJ1-5	CASSESNYNQPQHF	TGTGCCAGCAGTGAGAGCAATTATAATCAGCCCCAGCATTTT
TRBV4-1	TRBD1	TRBJ2-2	CASRDREGTGELFF	TGCGCCAGCCGGGACAGGGAAGGGACCGGGGAGCTGTTTTTT
TRBV11-2	.	TRBJ2-5	CASSLLRTVQETQYF	TGTGCCAGCAGCTTGTTAAGGACAGTCCAAGAGACCCAGTACTTC
TRBV2	TRBD1	TRBJ2-3	CASSDYRGSVTDTQYF	TGTGCCAGCAGTGACTACAGGGGGTCGGTTACAGATACGCAGTATTTT
TRBV18	.	TRBJ1-1	CASSLIQGLGRTEAFF	TGTGCCAGCTCACTGATACAGGGTTTAGGGAGAACTGAAGCTTTCTTT
TRBV18	.	TRBJ2-1	CASSSGSDYNEQFF	TGTGCCAGCTCTAGTGGGAGTGACTACAATGAGCAGTTCTTC